These 23 T cell receptor beta chains were sequenced from one sample in a study of regulatory T cells in long-lasting Graves disease. Arm-PCR of CDR3 regions and iRepertoire HTBI primers were the basis on which TCR beta libraries were built. TCRdb reanalysed the multiplex PCR reads using MiXCR and keeps one entry per CDR3 protein. The table shows about 300,000 distinct CDR3 sequences, with 15% to 20% occurring only once. Time point defined: newly diagnosed GD, antithyroid drugs for less than 3 months. PBMCs provided the RNA from which the TCR library was made. The specimen comprised peripheral blood mononuclear cells (PBMCs), sampled at new diagnosis, from a patient treated with antithyroid drugs. The origin of the receptors is a female donor with Graves disease.

This clonotype has at least ten counts. The chain employs TRBV6-1 and TRBJ1-5, with D hard to call. This CDR3 is built from 14 residues. Looked up from germline, CDR1 is MNHNS and CDR2 is SASEGT. Trimming pared 8 bases from V and 0 bases from J, leaving 11 bases between. In DNA form, the CDR3 reads TGTGCCAGCCTCTACGCGTATAGCAATCAGCCCCAGCATTTT. It encodes CASLYAYSNQPQHF.

J is TRBJ2-1 and V is TRBV18; D might be TRBD1 (6 bases). Deletions cut 2 bases from V and 8 bases from J, with 28 bases between. The CDR3 runs 19 residues. CDR1 is KGHSH and CDR2 is LQKENI in the germline V gene. CDR3: CASSPNNKRTDLRMDEQFF. CDR3 bases: TGTGCCAGCTCACCAAATAATAAGCGGACAGACCTTCGGATGGATGAGCAGTTCTTC.

As regards this clonotype: This is likely a read error, given that the CDR3 carries no conserved phenylalanine or tryptophan at its end. The chain is built from TRBV7-2 and TRBJ2-1; D gene unclear. CDR1 SGHTA and CDR2 FQGNSA come from the germline V gene. Trimming took 5 bases from V and 0 from J, leaving 11 bases between them. There are 15 residues in the CDR3. CDR3 residues: CASSLKSASYNEQFS. CDR3 coding DNA: TGTGCCAGCAGCCTTAAATCCGCCTCCTACAATGAGCAGTTCTCC.

This clonotype turned up a few times. The chain uses TRBV6-9 and TRBJ2-5; D is uncertain. Germline CDR1 MNHGY, CDR2 SVAAGI. V was trimmed by 3 bases and J by 5 bases, leaving 16 bases between them. This CDR3 has 15 residues. CDR3 amino acids: CASSYAKSTRETQYF. CDR3 bases: TGTGCCAGCAGTTACGCTAAGTCCACCCGCGAGACCCAGTACTTC.

This clonotype came up a few times. This rearrangement joins TRBV18 to TRBJ2-7; 8 bases line up with TRBD1. The V gene's germline CDR1 is KGHSH and CDR2 LQKENI. V was pared by 6 bases and J by 5 bases, with 9 bases of the junction left unmatched. The CDR3 runs to 14 residues. Written as DNA, the CDR3 is TGTGCCAGCTCGCGGACAGGGAATATGAACGAGCAGTACTTC. Amino acids: CASSRTGNMNEQYF.

This clonotype was seen a handful of times. V usage is TRBV7-9 and J usage is TRBJ2-1; weak D call: TRBD1 (6 bases). Germline assignment: CDR1 SEHNR and CDR2 FQNEAQ (reference sequence). The CDR3 is 15 residues long. V was trimmed by 8 bases and J by 2 bases, leaving 16 bases between them. The CDR3 is CASGDTLGTYNEQFF. In DNA, the CDR3 is TGTGCCAGCGGGGACACCCTAGGCACCTACAATGAGCAGTTCTTC.

This clonotype has ten or more counts. One end of the junction fails to match germline, which may point to a read error. This sequence joins TRBV2 and TRBJ2-5; D is unresolved. The V gene's germline CDR1 is SNHLY and CDR2 FYNNEI. The CDR3 runs 14 residues. The CDR3, as DNA: TGTGCCAGCAGTTCGTCCCAGCCACAAGTGACCCAGTACTTC. Its protein is CASSSSQPQVTQYF. The full variable domain, in which reference TRBV2 and TRBJ2-5 provide the parts outside the CDR3, is EPEVTQTPSHQVTQMGQEVILRCVPISNHLYFYWYRQILGQKVEFLVSFYNNEISEKSEIFDDQFSVERPDGSNFTLKIRSTKLEDSAMYFCASSSSQPQVTQYFGPGTRLLVL.

This clonotype was observed at least ten times. The V and J genes are TRBV27 and TRBJ1-3; 7 bases line up with TRBD1. Germline V gives CDR1 MNHEY, CDR2 SMNVEV (reference sequence). J gave up 8 bases and V 5 bases, and 9 bases lay outside the gene matches. The CDR3 covers 14 residues. CDR3 coding DNA: TGTGCCAGCAGTCCAGCGGACAGGAGGCACACCATATATTTT. It yields the protein CASSPADRRHTIYF.

This clonotype was counted only a few times. The chain employs TRBV27 and TRBJ2-3; 9 bases are a match to TRBD2. V lost 5 bases to trimming and J lost 5 bases; unmatched junction nucleotides: 8. Germline V gene data show CDR1 as MNHEY and CDR2 as SMNVEV (reference sequence). This CDR3 has 15 amino acids. The CDR3 protein is CASSPTSGLGDTQYF. The CDR3 nucleotides read TGTGCCAGCAGTCCTACTAGCGGGTTGGGAGATACGCAGTATTTT.

The sample holds many counts of this clonotype. The chain joins TRBV28 to TRBJ2-3, with 7 nucleotides matching TRBD1. This CDR3 spans 16 amino acids. The ends lost 4 bases at V and 2 bases at J; junction bases unmatched: 9. Germline V CDR1 and CDR2: MDHEN, SYDVKM. The CDR3 DNA sequence: TGTGCCAGCAGTTCCTCTGGGACAGATCACACAGATACGCAGTATTTT. Its protein product is CASSSSGTDHTDTQYF.

Many counts were recorded for this clonotype. J is TRBJ1-1 and V is TRBV29-1, with a possible D match to TRBD1 (5 bases). The CDR3 consists of 13 residues. Trimming cost V 6 bases and J 1 base, with 12 bases left between them. Germline-derived CDR1 and CDR2 are SQVTM and ANQGSEA. CDR3 amino acids: CSVHPGGNTEAFF. The CDR3 region has the DNA TGCAGCGTCCACCCGGGGGGGAACACTGAAGCTTTCTTT.

As DNA, the CDR3 is TGTGCCAGTAGTATAGGACAGGGAGACAATCAGCCCCAGCATTTT. This encodes CASSIGQGDNQPQHF. The chain couples TRBV19 to TRBJ1-5, with TRBD1 matching over 7 bases. Germline trimming cut 1 base from V and 3 bases from J; bases unmatched to any gene: 3. The germline CDR1 and CDR2 sequences are LNHDA and SQIVND (reference sequence). This CDR3 is built from 15 residues.

This clonotype was recorded many times. The J gene is TRBJ2-1, the V gene TRBV29-1; the D gene could be TRBD1 or TRBD2 (5 bases each). Trimming left V 2 bases short and J 7 bases short, with 12 bases between. The CDR3 has 13 amino acids. Germline values: CDR1 SQVTM, CDR2 ANQGSEA. As DNA, the CDR3 is TGCAGCGTTGAATTGGGACGGTATAATGAGCAGTTCTTC. This codes for CSVELGRYNEQFF.

This clonotype was found many times. V is TRBV12-3 or TRBV12-4 and J is TRBJ2-5, with 8 bases matching TRBD1. The CDR3 spans 14 residues. V lost 5 bases, J lost 5 bases, and 7 bases stayed unmatched. The CDR3 spells CASSPTHRGETQYF. The DNA of the CDR3 is TGTGCCAGCAGTCCGACCCACAGGGGGGAGACCCAGTACTTC.

At least ten counts were recorded for this clonotype. The chain is built from TRBV12-3 or TRBV12-4 and TRBJ1-5; no reliable D call. The ends were cut back, 9 bases at V and 4 bases at J, with 10 bases in the middle. The CDR3 sequence is 12 residues long. CDR3 coding DNA: TGTGCCAGTAGCCGGGTGAATCAGCCCCAGCATTTT. Its protein is CASSRVNQPQHF.

At least ten counts were recorded for this clonotype. The CDR3 coding sequence is TGCAGCGTTGTGCAGGGCGGGGAAGAGACCCAGTACTTC. Protein: CSVVQGGEETQYF. The chain recombines TRBV29-1 with TRBJ2-5; D is perhaps TRBD2 (6 bases). This CDR3 region has 13 residues. The germline CDR1 and CDR2 sequences are SQVTM and ANQGSEA. V gave up 4 bases and J gave up 3 bases, with 12 bases separating them.

This chain uses TRBV12-3 or TRBV12-4 with TRBJ2-3; 7 bases align to TRBD2. Unmatched junction bases numbered 22, after V lost 4 bases and J lost 6 bases. The CDR3 sequence is 19 residues long. The CDR3 sequence: CASSYPLGGGPGPGDTQYF. The CDR3 DNA sequence: TGTGCCAGCAGTTACCCCCTTGGGGGAGGGCCGGGGCCGGGGGATACGCAGTATTTT.

This clonotype was seen at least ten times. This sequence joins TRBV7-8 and TRBJ2-5, with 11 bases identical to TRBD2. This CDR3 region has 17 residues. CDR1 and CDR2 (germline): SGHVS, FQNEAQ. Germline trimming cut 1 base from V and 5 bases from J; bases unmatched to any gene: 9. In nucleotides, the CDR3 is TGTGCCAGCAGCTTAGGGGGGGCTAGCGGGAGGACGGAGACCCAGTACTTC. Translating gives CASSLGGASGRTETQYF.

As regards this clonotype: This may come from a read error, since a much larger clone is one base off. This chain joins TRBV6-9 and TRBJ2-1; 11 positions match TRBD2. The CDR3 has 16 residues. Germline V gives CDR1 MNHGY, CDR2 SVAAGI. The CDR3 is CAGSYSTSGSYNEQFF. CDR3 nucleotide sequence: TGTGCCGGCAGTTACTCCACTAGCGGGAGTTACAATGAGCAGTTCTTC.

This clonotype was seen many times. The chain is built from TRBV19 and TRBJ1-5, with a possible D match to TRBD1 (5 bases). This CDR3 contains 20 residues. Trimming took 0 bases from V and 0 from J, leaving 21 bases between them. Germline V lookup: CDR1 LNHDA, CDR2 SQIVND (reference sequence). The CDR3 bases are TGTGCCAGTAGTATAGATCTAGGGACCCTAAAAGCTAATAGCAATCAGCCCCAGCATTTT. It is translated as CASSIDLGTLKANSNQPQHF.

In its sample, this clonotype was seen many times. The rearrangement uses TRBV4-1 and TRBJ2-1; no definite D call. V lost 3 bases to trimming and J lost 4 bases, with 16 bases between them. CDR1 MGHRA and CDR2 YSYEKL come from the germline V gene. This CDR3 comprises 16 residues. The CDR3 protein is CASSQPSTHVYNEQFF. The DNA for the CDR3 is TGCGCCAGCAGCCAGCCCTCAACTCACGTATACAATGAGCAGTTCTTC.

This clonotype was counted ten times or more. The chain carries TRBV2 and TRBJ1-5, with TRBD1 as a possible D gene (5 bases). Trimming shortened V by 7 bases and J by 4 bases, and 11 bases separated the two germline ends. Germline V gene data show CDR1 as SNHLY and CDR2 as FYNNEI. The CDR3 runs 13 residues. CDR3 protein: CASNRDHNQPQHF. For the CDR3, the DNA is TGTGCCAGCAACCGGGACCATAATCAGCCCCAGCATTTT.

This clonotype was found many times. This chain connects TRBV2 to TRBJ2-5; TRBD1 is a possible D gene (6 bases). The CDR3 length is 14 residues. Germline CDR1 SNHLY, CDR2 FYNNEI. V was shortened by 4 bases and J by 3 bases, with 12 bases between the two germline ends. As DNA, the CDR3 is TGTGCCAGCAGTGCCCCCAACAGGGAAGAGACCCAGTACTTC. As protein: CASSAPNREETQYF. The full variable domain, in which reference TRBV2 and TRBJ2-5 provide the parts outside the CDR3, is EPEVTQTPSHQVTQMGQEVILRCVPISNHLYFYWYRQILGQKVEFLVSFYNNEISEKSEIFDDQFSVERPDGSNFTLKIRSTKLEDSAMYFCASSAPNREETQYFGPGTRLLVL.